A single sample gave rise to the 2 T cell receptor beta chains below, sequenced in a study of preoperative IRX-2 immunotherapy in early breast cancer. TCRdb keeps only in-frame clones here, not all; method: immunoSEQ multiplex PCR. The sample contains about 89,000 clones, about nine tenths of which appear only once. Indicated treatment: preoperative locoregional IRX-2 cytokine immunotherapy. The source was tumor tissue, collected after IRX-2 immunotherapy. The receptors come from a human donor with breast cancer.

This clone was detected once. This chain connects TRBV14 to TRBJ1-2; 8 bases are a match to TRBD1. Germline CDR1 SGHDN, CDR2 FVKESK. With 4 bases clipped from V and 4 bases from J, the junction kept 8 bases outside the gene matches. CDR3 size: 15 residues. The CDR3 nucleotides are TGTGCCAGCAGCCTCAGCAGGGGGCGCGGCTATGGCTACACCTTC. This codes for CASSLSRGRGYGYTF.

The chain couples TRBV28 to TRBJ2-5; no clear D gene. The CDR3 runs to 13 residues. Germline CDR1 reads MDHEN; CDR2 reads SYDVKM. V dropped 4 bases and J dropped 5 bases, with 11 bases sitting between them. The CDR3 region has the DNA TGTGCCAGCAGTTCGCCGGCGCTCGAGACCCAGTACTTC. Amino acid sequence: CASSSPALETQYF.